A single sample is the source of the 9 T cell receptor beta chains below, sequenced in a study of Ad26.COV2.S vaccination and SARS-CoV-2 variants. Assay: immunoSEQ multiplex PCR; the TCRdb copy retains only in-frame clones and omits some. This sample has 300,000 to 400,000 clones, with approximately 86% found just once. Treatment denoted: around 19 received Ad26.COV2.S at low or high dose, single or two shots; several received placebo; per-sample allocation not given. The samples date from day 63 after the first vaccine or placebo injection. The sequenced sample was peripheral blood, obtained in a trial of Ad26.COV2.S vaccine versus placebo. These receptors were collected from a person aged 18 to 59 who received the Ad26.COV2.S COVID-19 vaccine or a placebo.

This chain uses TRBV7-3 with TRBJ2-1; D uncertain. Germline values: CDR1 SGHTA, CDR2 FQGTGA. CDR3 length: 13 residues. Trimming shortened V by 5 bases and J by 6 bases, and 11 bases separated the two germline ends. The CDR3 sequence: CASSPGGPNEQFF. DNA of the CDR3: TGTGCCAGCAGCCCTGGTGGTCCCAATGAGCAGTTCTTC. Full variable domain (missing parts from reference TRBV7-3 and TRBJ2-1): GAGVSQTPSNKVTEKGKYVELRCDPISGHTALYWYRQSLGQGPEFLIYFQGTGAADDSGLPNDRFFAVRPEGSVSTLKIQRTERGDSAVYLCASSPGGPNEQFFGPGTRLTVL.

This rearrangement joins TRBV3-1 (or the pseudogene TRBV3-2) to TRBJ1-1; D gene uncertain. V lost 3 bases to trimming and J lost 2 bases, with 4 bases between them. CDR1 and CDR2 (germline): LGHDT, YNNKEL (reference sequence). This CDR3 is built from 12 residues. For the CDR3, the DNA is TGTGCCAGCAGCCAGGCCAACACTGAAGCTTTCTTT. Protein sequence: CASSQANTEAFF.

CDR3 residues: CASSLVSQPSIYEQYF. The CDR3 bases are TGTGCCAGCAGCTTAGTCAGTCAACCTTCAATCTACGAGCAGTACTTC. The chain uses TRBV7-2 and TRBJ2-7; no clear D gene. The V end was cut by 1 base, the J end by 3 bases, with 16 bases between. This CDR3 contains 16 residues. Germline V lookup: CDR1 SGHTA, CDR2 FQGNSA.

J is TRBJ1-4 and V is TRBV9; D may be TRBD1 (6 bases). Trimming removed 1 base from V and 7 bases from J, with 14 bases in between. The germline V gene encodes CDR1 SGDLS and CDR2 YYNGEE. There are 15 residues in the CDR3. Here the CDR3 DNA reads TGTGCCAGCAGCGTAAGTGGGACATCAGCTGAAAAACTGTTTTTT. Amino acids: CASSVSGTSAEKLFF. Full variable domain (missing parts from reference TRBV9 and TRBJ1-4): DSGVTQTPKHLITATGQRVTLRCSPRSGDLSVYWYQQSLDQGLQFLIQYYNGEERAKGNILERFSAQQFPDLHSELNLSSLELGDSALYFCASSVSGTSAEKLFFGSGTQLSVL.

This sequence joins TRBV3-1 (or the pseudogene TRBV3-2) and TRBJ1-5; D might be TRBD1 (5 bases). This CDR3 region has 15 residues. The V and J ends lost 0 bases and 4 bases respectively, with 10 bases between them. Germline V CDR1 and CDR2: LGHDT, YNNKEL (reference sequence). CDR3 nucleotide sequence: TGTGCCAGCAGCCAAGATGGGGGGATTAATCAGCCCCAGCATTTT. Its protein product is CASSQDGGINQPQHF.

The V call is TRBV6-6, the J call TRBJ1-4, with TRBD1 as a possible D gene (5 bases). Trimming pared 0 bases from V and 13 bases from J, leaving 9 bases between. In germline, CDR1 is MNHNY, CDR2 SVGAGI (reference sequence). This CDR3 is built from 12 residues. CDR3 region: CASSYSGTVLFF. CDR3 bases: TGTGCCAGCAGTTACTCCGGGACGGTACTGTTTTTT.

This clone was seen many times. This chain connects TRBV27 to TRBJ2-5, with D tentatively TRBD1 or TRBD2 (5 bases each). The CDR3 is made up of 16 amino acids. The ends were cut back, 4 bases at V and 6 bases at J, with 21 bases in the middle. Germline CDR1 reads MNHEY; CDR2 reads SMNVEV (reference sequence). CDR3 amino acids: CASSSMSRDPHKTQYF. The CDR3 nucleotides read TGTGCCAGCAGTTCGATGTCCCGGGACCCTCATAAGACCCAGTACTTC.

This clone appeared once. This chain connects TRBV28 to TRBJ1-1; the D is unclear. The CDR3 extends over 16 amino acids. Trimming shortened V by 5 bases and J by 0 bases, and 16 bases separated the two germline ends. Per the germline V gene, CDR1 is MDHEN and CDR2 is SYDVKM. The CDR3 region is CASSLDWTEMNTEAFF. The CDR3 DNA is TGTGCCAGCAGTCTCGACTGGACGGAGATGAACACTGAAGCTTTCTTT.

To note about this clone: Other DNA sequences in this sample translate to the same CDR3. The CDR3 nucleotides are TGTGCCACCAGTGATCGGACAGGGGGGAATCAGCCCCAGCATTTT. It yields the protein CATSDRTGGNQPQHF. This chain connects TRBV24-1 to TRBJ1-5, with 10 bases identical to TRBD1. J lost 4 bases, V lost 3 bases, and 2 bases had no gene match. CDR3 length equals 15 residues. Germline V gene lookup returns CDR1 KGHDR and CDR2 SFDVKD.